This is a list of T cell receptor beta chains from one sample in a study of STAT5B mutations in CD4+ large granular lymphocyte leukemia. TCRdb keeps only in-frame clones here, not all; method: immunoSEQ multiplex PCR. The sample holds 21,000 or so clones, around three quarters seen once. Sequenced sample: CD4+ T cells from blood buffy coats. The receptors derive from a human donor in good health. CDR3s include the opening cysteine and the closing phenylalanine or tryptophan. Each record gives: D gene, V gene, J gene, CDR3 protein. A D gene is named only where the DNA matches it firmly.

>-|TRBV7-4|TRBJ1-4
CASSLAGTTTETTNEKLFF
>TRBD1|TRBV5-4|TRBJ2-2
CASSWQGASDTGELFF
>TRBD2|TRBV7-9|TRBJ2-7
CASSFPRVGGSAYEQYF
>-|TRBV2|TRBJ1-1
CASSEGWNTEAFF
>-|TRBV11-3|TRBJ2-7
CASSLGWRADEQYF
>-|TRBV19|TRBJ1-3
CASSIDSSSGNTIYF
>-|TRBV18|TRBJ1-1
CASSPGSERNTEAFF
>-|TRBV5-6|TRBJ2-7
CASSLASKPGRVAYEQYF
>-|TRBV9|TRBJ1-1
CASSVEARVNTEAFF
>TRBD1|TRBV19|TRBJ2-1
CASSPTGQGAHEQFF
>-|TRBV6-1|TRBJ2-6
CASGTSSGANVLTF
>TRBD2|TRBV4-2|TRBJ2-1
CASSQDLGLAGEQFF
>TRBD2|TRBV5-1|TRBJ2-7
CASSRAGTSYEQYF
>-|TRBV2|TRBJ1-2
CASSGLQAGLGYTF
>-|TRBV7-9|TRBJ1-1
CASSLASGLTEAFF
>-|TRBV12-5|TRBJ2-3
CASGSTSLSTDTQYF
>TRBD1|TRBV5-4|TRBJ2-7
CASSPGGQATYEQYF
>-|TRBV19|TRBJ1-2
CASSPTVSYGYTF
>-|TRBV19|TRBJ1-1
CASSIAGTEAFF
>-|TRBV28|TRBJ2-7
CASSTTGRAPYEQYF
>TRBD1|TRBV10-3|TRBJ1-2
CAISEGQVDGYTF
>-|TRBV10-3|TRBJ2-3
CAIRSTDTQYF
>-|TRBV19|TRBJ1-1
CASMIPPGEAFF